This TCR beta chain was sequenced for a study of cytomegalovirus exposure and HLA in healthy donors. At the level of the study: There were roughly 110 million unique TCR beta sequences, drawn from about 190 million T cells, in an earlier analysis.

This clone was counted between two and nine times. Its antigen remains unknown. This CDR3 comprises 13 residues. Germline CDR1 SGHRS, CDR2 YFSETQ. After removal of 2 bases from V and 3 bases from J, the junction contained 1 base not matched to a gene. Findings and limits, study-wide: According to the study, some 160 TCR beta chains were cytomegalovirus-associated. Apparent HLA restriction characterized most CMV-associated TCR beta chains in a later analysis. A link between a missense DCLRE1C variant and TCR beta V- and J-gene trimming emerged from a later analysis.

A multiplex PCR was run with 60 Vbeta primers and 13 Jbeta primers. TCRdb's copy holds only in-frame clones and misses some; the assay was immunoSEQ multiplex PCR. The sample has roughly 120,000 clones, 9% to 10% seen once. The receptor was derived from a man in his thirties or forties in good health and CMV-seronegative. The rearrangement uses TRBV5-1 and TRBJ1-1, with TRBD1 identical over 7 bases. Sequencing was carried out using PBMCs. The CDR3 spells CASSFTGDTEAFF. In DNA form, the CDR3 reads TGCGCCAGCAGCTTCACAGGGGACACTGAAGCTTTCTTT.